The clone carrying this TCR beta chain appeared many times. Recently diagnosed hyperthyroidism of less than 2 months' duration affected patients aged 18 to 65. Used for diagnoses were clinical symptoms, serum thyroxine and TRAb, thyroid ultrasound and orbital computed tomography. V was pared by 0 bases and J by 3 bases, with 9 bases between. CDR3 length equals 14 residues. CDR1 is MNHNS and CDR2 is SASEGT in the germline V gene. These data originate in a study of T cells in Graves' hyperthyroidism and ophthalmopathy. The source material, RNA transcripts, was used to amplify TCR beta CDR3 regions. When the TCR CDR3 underwent first-round RT-PCR, the HTBI primer set was used. A single record per CDR3 protein comes from TCRdb applying MiXCR to the multiplex PCR reads. This table has some 770,000 distinct CDR3 sequences, 15% to 20% appearing once.

Material for sequencing was blood. V usage is TRBV6-1 and J usage is TRBJ2-7; D ambiguous. The TCR sequence derives from a man aged 18 to 30 with Graves' hyperthyroidism. Here the CDR3 reads CASSEALWDYEQYF. The CDR3 DNA is TGTGCCAGCAGTGAAGCCCTATGGGACTACGAGCAGTACTTC.